One and the same sample provided the 25 T cell receptor beta chains below, sequenced in a study of memory CD4+ T cells and cytomegalovirus serostatus. The sort gate was single viable CD3+CD4+CD8-CD45RO+ cells for memory CD4+ T cells. Using immunoSEQ multiplex PCR, the repertoire was profiled, and TCRdb retains in-frame clones only, with some absent. This sample has about 59,000 clones, with roughly 77% found just once. Sequenced: memory CD4+ T cells from blood. The receptors derive from an adult in good health and CMV-seronegative.

The J gene is TRBJ2-1, the V gene TRBV7-9, with D possibly called TRBD1 or TRBD2 (6 bases each). Deletions cut 3 bases from V and 0 bases from J, with 18 bases between. Germline lookup yields CDR1 SEHNR and CDR2 FQNEAQ (reference sequence). This CDR3 has 18 residues. CDR3 sequence reads: CASSFRGQGISSYNEQFF. The CDR3 DNA reads as TGTGCCAGCAGCTTCCGGGGGCAGGGGATTAGCTCCTACAATGAGCAGTTCTTC.

The sample holds a few counts of this clone. This chain links TRBV7-9 with TRBJ2-5; D gene uncertain. The CDR3 has 16 residues. The V end lost 1 base, the J end lost 7 bases, and 19 bases lay between the germline ends. From germline, CDR1 is SEHNR and CDR2 FQNEAQ (reference sequence). The DNA for the CDR3 is TGTGCCAGCAGCTTAGGAATCGGGCTTCTCAAAGGGACCCAGTACTTC. Translated, it gives CASSLGIGLLKGTQYF. Full variable domain (outside the CDR3, taken from reference TRBV7-9 and TRBJ2-5): DTGVSQNPRHKITKRGQNVTFRCDPISEHNRLYWYRQTLGQGPEFLTYFQNEAQLEKSRLLSDRFSAERPKGSFSTLEIQRTEQGDSAMYLCASSLGIGLLKGTQYFGPGTRLLVL.

The genes are TRBV19 and TRBJ1-2, with 9 bases matching TRBD1. After removal of 8 bases from V and 6 bases from J, the junction contained 13 bases not matched to a gene. Germline lookup yields CDR1 LNHDA and CDR2 SQIVND (reference sequence). This CDR3 has 15 amino acids. The DNA for the CDR3 is TGTGCCAGTTCGCCCCAACAGGGGGCAGGAGATGGCTACACCTTC. Translating it yields CASSPQQGAGDGYTF.

This chain connects TRBV19 to TRBJ1-5, with 7 nucleotides matching TRBD1. Germline V CDR1 and CDR2: LNHDA, SQIVND (reference sequence). The CDR3 length is 15 residues. The junction had 8 bases not matched to a gene; V was cut back by 3 bases and J by 6 bases. The CDR3 DNA reads as TGTGCCAGTAGTATGGGTGACAGGGAGACTCAGCCCCAGCATTTT. This encodes CASSMGDRETQPQHF. The complete variable domain, with remaining parts taken from reference TRBV19 and TRBJ1-5, reads DGGITQSPKYLFRKEGQNVTLSCEQNLNHDAMYWYRQDPGQGLRLIYYSQIVNDFQKGDIAEGYSVSREKKESFPLTVTSAQKNPTAFYLCASSMGDRETQPQHFGDGTRLSIL.

The chain uses TRBV29-1 and TRBJ2-6, with D possibly TRBD1 on 5 matching bases. Looked up from germline, CDR1 is SQVTM and CDR2 is ANQGSEA. V dropped 5 bases and J dropped 0 bases, with 11 bases sitting between them. The CDR3 length is 15 residues. CDR3 sequence reads: CSVRQGSSGANVLTF. Written as DNA, the CDR3 is TGCAGCGTTCGGCAGGGAAGCTCTGGGGCCAACGTCCTGACTTTC.

J is TRBJ2-3 and V is TRBV5-6; weak D call: TRBD2 (6 bases). Trimming removed 1 base from V and 6 bases from J, with 12 bases in between. Germline V gives CDR1 SGHDT, CDR2 YYEEEE. This CDR3 comprises 14 residues. Here the CDR3 DNA reads TGTGCCAGCAGCTTGCCTAGCGAGGTTGATACGCAGTATTTT. Its translation is CASSLPSEVDTQYF. Combining the CDR3 with reference TRBV5-6 and TRBJ2-3 gives the whole variable domain DAGVTQSPTHLIKTRGQQVTLRCSPKSGHDTVSWYQQALGQGPQFIFQYYEEEERQRGNFPDRFSGHQFPNYSSELNVNALLLGDSALYLCASSLPSEVDTQYFGPGTRLTVL.

The CDR3 sequence is CATSGYTGELFF. The CDR3, as DNA: TGTGCCACCAGCGGATACACCGGGGAGCTGTTTTTT. The V and J genes are TRBV15 and TRBJ2-2; D remains unclear. CDR3 length: 12 residues. The V gene's germline CDR1 is LNHNV and CDR2 YYDKDF (reference sequence). V lost 5 bases and J lost 3, with 4 bases in between.

The chain combines TRBV30 with TRBJ1-1; D might be TRBD1 (5 bases). Trimming stripped 2 bases from V and 11 bases from J, with 21 bases between. In germline, CDR1 is GTSNPN, CDR2 SVGIG (reference sequence). The CDR3 length is 14 residues. CDR3 loop: CAWSLNRGIVKAFF. For the CDR3, the DNA is TGTGCCTGGAGTCTTAATAGGGGCATCGTGAAGGCTTTCTTT. Variable domain in full (rest from reference TRBV30 and TRBJ1-1): SQTIHQWPATLVQPVGSPLSLECTVEGTSNPNLYWYRQAAGRGLQLLFYSVGIGQISSEVPQNLSASRPQDRQFILSSKKLLLSDSGFYLCAWSLNRGIVKAFFGQGTRLTVV.

The V call is TRBV27, the J call TRBJ1-1; D is possibly TRBD1 (5 bases). The V end lost 5 bases, the J end lost 1 base, and 14 bases lay between the germline ends. CDR1 MNHEY and CDR2 SMNVEV come from the germline V gene (reference sequence). This CDR3 contains 15 residues. CDR3: CASSPHGTGNTEAFF. The CDR3 nucleotides read TGTGCCAGCAGTCCCCACGGGACGGGGAACACTGAAGCTTTCTTT.

The chain joins TRBV18 to TRBJ2-1, with 8 nucleotides matching TRBD1. Germline CDR1 KGHSH, CDR2 LQKENI. This CDR3 is 16 amino acids long. V shed 3 bases, J shed 5 bases, and the junction held 9 bases outside the gene matches. The CDR3 DNA sequence: TGTGCCAGCTCACCCCAGGGGGCAGGTACGAACAATGAGCAGTTCTTC. Amino acid sequence: CASSPQGAGTNNEQFF.

The chain links TRBV19 to TRBJ2-7; TRBD2 aligns across 10 bases. There are 15 residues in the CDR3. V trimming: 5 bases; J trimming: 3 bases; junction bases outside the gene matches: 7. The germline CDR1 and CDR2 sequences are LNHDA and SQIVND (reference sequence). This CDR3 is CASSSQASGSYEQYF. In DNA, the CDR3 is TGTGCCAGTAGTTCCCAGGCTAGCGGGAGCTACGAGCAGTACTTC.

This chain uses TRBV5-1 with TRBJ1-4; D is unclear. V shed 2 bases and J shed 3 bases, with 14 bases lying between them. This CDR3 has 16 residues. From germline, CDR1 is SGHRS and CDR2 YFSETQ. The CDR3 DNA is TGCGCCAGCAGCTTTGCGATAGGAAACCCTAATGAAAAACTGTTTTTT. It translates to CASSFAIGNPNEKLFF.

The V call is TRBV6-1, the J call TRBJ2-7, with 8 bases that match TRBD1. CDR1 and CDR2 from the germline V gene are MNHNS and SASEGT. This CDR3 has 17 amino acids. The V gene end was trimmed by 4 bases and the J gene end by 3 bases; junction bases not matched to a gene: 14. The CDR3 loop reads CASSGTGRKTTNYEQYF. DNA of the CDR3: TGTGCCAGCAGTGGGACAGGGAGAAAGACTACAAACTACGAGCAGTACTTC.

The V call is TRBV5-6, the J call TRBJ2-3; D is unclear. Germline CDR1 reads SGHDT; CDR2 reads YYEEEE. V dropped 7 bases and J dropped 2 bases, with 14 bases sitting between them. CDR3 length: 14 amino acids. The CDR3 DNA sequence: TGTGCCAGCTCGACTGGGCGGATCACAGATACGCAGTATTTT. Its translation is CASSTGRITDTQYF.

The chain employs TRBV29-1 and TRBJ1-5, with TRBD1 matching 9 bases. CDR1 and CDR2 (germline): SQVTM, ANQGSEA. The trim removed 5 bases at V and 8 bases at J, leaving 4 bases unmatched. The CDR3 spans 12 residues. The CDR3 is CSVRTGDEPQHF. In DNA form, the CDR3 reads TGCAGCGTTAGGACAGGGGACGAGCCCCAGCATTTT.

The chain employs TRBV5-1 and TRBJ1-2; no firm D call. Per the germline V gene, CDR1 is SGHRS and CDR2 is YFSETQ. The CDR3 covers 14 residues. The V end was cut by 4 bases, the J end by 0 bases, with 10 bases between. CDR3 region: CASSPQDANYGYTF. CDR3 sequence (DNA): TGCGCCAGCAGCCCCCAGGACGCTAACTATGGCTACACCTTC.

The CDR3 nucleotides read TGTGCCAGCAGCGGCGGGACAGGGCCCAGCACAGATACGCAGTATTTT. It encodes CASSGGTGPSTDTQYF. The J gene is TRBJ2-3, the V gene TRBV5-4, with TRBD1 matching 9 bases. V was clipped by 4 bases and J by 0 bases; unmatched bases: 6. This CDR3 contains 16 residues. Per the germline V gene, CDR1 is SGHNT and CDR2 is YYREEE (reference sequence).

The CDR3 reads CASSLRETGGTEAFF. CDR3 bases: TGTGCCAGCAGTTTACGAGAGACAGGGGGCACTGAAGCTTTCTTT. The chain carries TRBV27 and TRBJ1-1; 9 bases agree with TRBD1. Germline V CDR1 and CDR2: MNHEY, SMNVEV (reference sequence). The CDR3 is made up of 15 amino acids. Germline trimming cut 2 bases from V and 4 bases from J; bases unmatched to any gene: 5.

The chain is built from TRBV5-1 and TRBJ2-2, with D tentatively TRBD1 or TRBD2 (5 bases each). Trimming took 5 bases from V and 1 from J, leaving 12 bases between them. CDR3 length: 15 amino acids. CDR1 and CDR2 from the germline V gene are SGHRS and YFSETQ. As DNA, the CDR3 is TGCGCCAGCAGAGACAGCGGACAGAACACCGGGGAGCTGTTTTTT. It codes for CASRDSGQNTGELFF.

The chain links TRBV11-1 to TRBJ2-3, with D perhaps TRBD1 (5 bases). Trimming removed 5 bases from V and 6 bases from J, with 21 bases in between. CDR1 and CDR2 (germline): SGHAT, FQDESV (reference sequence). This CDR3 comprises 16 residues. The CDR3 DNA follows: TGTGCCAGCAGCCTAGGGGCCTCCTACGTTCGCGATACGCAGTATTTT. Translating gives CASSLGASYVRDTQYF.

The chain combines TRBV5-1 with TRBJ2-2; 8 nucleotides align to TRBD1. CDR1 and CDR2 (germline): SGHRS, YFSETQ. The CDR3 totals 15 residues. With V trimmed by 4 bases and J by 6 bases, 8 bases remained unmatched. This chain's CDR3 is CASSLQGGDAGELFF. The CDR3 nucleotides are TGCGCCAGCAGCCTACAGGGGGGAGATGCCGGGGAGCTGTTTTTT.

The CDR3, as DNA: TGTGCCACCCTCAGCCCTGGGAAAGCCAAAAACATTCAGTACTTC. Its translation: CATLSPGKAKNIQYF. The rearrangement uses TRBV19 and TRBJ2-4; D uncertain. This CDR3 region has 15 residues. Germline loops: CDR1 LNHDA, CDR2 SQIVND (reference sequence). V was pared by 10 bases and J by 0 bases, with 16 bases between.

The rearrangement joins TRBV6-6 to TRBJ1-3, with a tentative D call TRBD1 (5 bases). Germline assignment: CDR1 MNHNY and CDR2 SVGAGI (reference sequence). V lost 7 bases, J lost 3 bases, and 16 bases lay in between. The CDR3 sequence is 15 residues long. CDR3 region: CASTIGAGSGNTIYF. CDR3 nucleotide sequence: TGTGCCAGCACAATAGGGGCAGGGAGTGGAAACACCATATATTTT.

V gene TRBV19 combines with J gene TRBJ1-2; 8 bases are shared with TRBD1. V gave up 1 base and J gave up 5 bases; unmatched junction bases: 9. Germline CDR1 reads LNHDA; CDR2 reads SQIVND (reference sequence). The CDR3 sequence is 16 residues long. CDR3: CASSIAGTGIMYGYTF. The CDR3 bases are TGTGCCAGTAGTATAGCAGGGACAGGTATCATGTATGGCTACACCTTC.

This clone has only one observation. V gene TRBV7-2 combines with J gene TRBJ2-7; D is uncertain. The V gene lost 0 bases and the J gene lost 3 bases, with 9 bases spanning the gap. CDR1 and CDR2 from the germline V gene are SGHTA and FQGNSA. The CDR3 spans 14 residues. CDR3 loop: CASSLARRDYEQYF. The DNA for the CDR3 is TGTGCCAGCAGCTTAGCGCGGAGAGACTACGAGCAGTACTTC.